These 5 T cell receptor beta chains were all obtained from the same sample, sequenced in a study of long-term antiretroviral therapy in people with HIV. The run of the v3.0 immunoSEQ assay was at survey level. The table came from immunoSEQ multiplex PCR; TCRdb's copy has only in-frame clones and leaves some out. The sample lists about 25,000 clones; almost 90% were seen once. The sequenced sample was unsorted PBMCs, obtained more than 4.3 years after starting antiretroviral therapy. These receptors were taken from a man aged 30 to 39 with HIV.

The chain combines TRBV27 with TRBJ2-3, with 9 bases identical to TRBD2. The ends lost 7 bases at V and 5 bases at J; junction bases unmatched: 10. This CDR3 spans 15 amino acids. Per germline, CDR1 MNHEY and CDR2 SMNVEV (reference sequence). The CDR3 spells CASNEVGGGGDTQYF. The CDR3 coding sequence is TGTGCCAGCAATGAGGTGGGCGGGGGGGGAGATACGCAGTATTTT.

The gene calls are TRBV5-4 and TRBJ2-2; no firm D call. This CDR3 is 12 amino acids long. CDR1 and CDR2 (germline): SGHNT, YYREEE (reference sequence). Deletions cut 4 bases from V and 5 bases from J, with 6 bases between. CDR3 bases: TGTGCCAGCAGCCTTATGACCGGGGAGCTGTTTTTT. Its translation: CASSLMTGELFF.

This clone was found a few times. The J gene is TRBJ2-7, the V gene TRBV7-6; TRBD2 matches 7 bases. This CDR3 region has 13 residues. With V trimmed by 4 bases and J by 5 bases, 5 bases remained unmatched. In germline, CDR1 is SGHVS, CDR2 FNYEAQ. CDR3 DNA: TGTGCCAGCAGCTACAGCGGGGTTAACGAGCAGTACTTC. This encodes CASSYSGVNEQYF.

This chain links TRBV30 with TRBJ2-1, with 7 bases fitting TRBD2. CDR1 is GTSNPN, CDR2 SVGIG, per germline (reference sequence). This CDR3 spans 15 amino acids. V lost 3 bases and J lost 3; bases outside the gene matches: 8. DNA for the CDR3: TGTGCCTGGAGCCCTGTAGGGAGGGACTACAATGAGCAGTTCTTC. Its protein product is CAWSPVGRDYNEQFF. Looking up the rest from reference TRBV30 and TRBJ2-1 gives the full variable domain: SQTIHQWPATLVQPVGSPLSLECTVEGTSNPNLYWYRQAAGRGLQLLFYSVGIGQISSEVPQNLSASRPQDRQFILSSKKLLLSDSGFYLCAWSPVGRDYNEQFFGPGTRLTVL.

CDR3 nucleotide sequence: TGTGCCAGCCAAATCCGACTAGCGGGACGCACAGATACGCAGTATTTT. Translating gives CASQIRLAGRTDTQYF. The chain carries TRBV27 and TRBJ2-3, with 11 positions matching TRBD2. Trimming removed 8 bases from V and 1 base from J; junction bases left unmatched: 8. Germline lookup yields CDR1 MNHEY and CDR2 SMNVEV (reference sequence). The CDR3 length is 16 residues.